A single sample is the source of the 25 T cell receptor beta chains below, sequenced in a study of T cell clonality in common variable immunodeficiency. Data came from immunoSEQ multiplex PCR; TCRdb stores just in-frame clones and leaves some out. Sampling found around 34,000 clones, none seen once. Sample: peripheral blood mononuclear cells. The receptors were sampled from a person between 18 and 70 years old in good health.

This clone has a handful of counts. The read ends 3 residues shy of where the CDR3 ends; the end is completed using the germline J gene. The J gene is TRBJ2-3, the V gene TRBV6-1; 8 positions match TRBD2. The junction had 8 bases not matched to a gene; V was cut back by 0 bases and J by 3 bases. The CDR3 consists of 17 residues. Germline lookup yields CDR1 MNHNS and CDR2 SASEGT. The covered CDR3 bases are TGTGCCAGCAGTGAAGCGGTCGGAGGCGGGGGGACAGATACG. It encodes CASSEAVGGGGTDT. The CDR3 as a whole reads CASSEAVGGGGTDTQYF.

This clone was detected ten times or more. The read gets to within 3 residues of the CDR3 end, and the germline J gene fills in the rest. The rearrangement links TRBV5-1 to TRBJ2-5, with TRBD2 matching over 7 bases. The CDR3 runs 14 residues. V dropped 3 bases and J dropped 2; count of bases not matched to a gene: 4. Germline CDR1 reads SGHRS; CDR2 reads YFSETQ. The CDR3 DNA, read in part, is TGCGCCAGCAGCTCAGAGCGGGATCAAGAGACC. Translated: CASSSERDQET. The whole CDR3 region reads CASSSERDQETQYF.

By its share, this clone is medium-sized. The read comes to an end 3 residues before the CDR3 does, leaving the germline J gene to fill in the end. The rearrangement uses TRBV15 and TRBJ1-2; D remains unclear. V lost 1 base and J lost 5, with 8 bases in between. Germline V gene data show CDR1 as LNHNV and CDR2 as YYDKDF (reference sequence). CDR3 size: 13 residues. This CDR3 is CATSRGQNYGYTF. Incomplete CDR3 DNA: TGTGCCACCAGCAGAGGACAAAATTATGGC.

This clone was counted many times. Read sequence stops 3 residues before the CDR3 end, and the germline J gene provides the missing end. The rearrangement joins TRBV19 to TRBJ1-2, with a possible D match to TRBD1 (5 bases). The CDR3 runs 12 residues. Germline CDR1 LNHDA, CDR2 SQIVND (reference sequence). The covered CDR3 bases are TGTGCCAGTAGCCAGTCAGGGTTAGGC. Protein product: CASSQSGLG. The CDR3, in full, reads CASSQSGLGYTF.

This clone occurred many times. The sequenced part of the CDR3 DNA is TGTGCCAGCAGCTTAATCGGGGGGGACTACGAG. Protein: CASSLIGGDYE. The complete CDR3 protein is CASSLIGGDYEQYF. This sequence joins TRBV7-3 and TRBJ2-7, with 8 bases fitting TRBD2. The read terminates 3 residues before the CDR3 end, so the remaining end is supplied by the germline J gene. CDR1 and CDR2 (germline): SGHTA, FQGTGA. The CDR3 consists of 14 residues. Unmatched junction bases numbered 2, after V lost 1 base and J lost 3 bases.

This clone was seen at least ten times. Here the CDR3 reads CASSPARITDTQYF. The sequenced part of the CDR3 DNA is TGTGCCAGCTCACCAGCGCGGATCACAGATACG. This sequence joins TRBV18 and TRBJ2-3; no definite D call. The CDR3 end falls 3 residues outside the read, so it is completed with the germline J gene. Germline values: CDR1 KGHSH, CDR2 LQKENI. The CDR3 runs to 14 residues. Trimming left V 2 bases short and J 2 bases short, with 8 bases between.

This clone was detected many times. The CDR3 end lies 3 residues beyond the end of the read and is filled in from the germline J gene. This chain joins TRBV4-1 and TRBJ1-3; D gene unclear. Germline CDR1 is MGHRA and CDR2 is YSYEKL. With 1 base removed from V and 8 bases from J, the gap between germline ends came to 6 bases. There are 12 residues in the CDR3. The part of the CDR3 DNA that was read is TGCGCCAGCAGCCAAGTAGGGTACACC. It encodes CASSQVGYT. The whole CDR3 is CASSQVGYTIYF.

At least ten counts were recorded for this clone. Read data end 3 residues before the CDR3 end; the end is taken from the germline J gene. This sequence joins TRBV20-1 and TRBJ1-1, with 8 bases lining up with TRBD1. This CDR3 has 11 residues. CDR1 and CDR2 (germline): DFQATT, SNEGSKA (reference sequence). The CDR3 sequence: CSARGDREAFF. The sequenced part of the CDR3 DNA is TGCAGTGCCCGAGGGGACAGGGAA.

The sample holds many counts of this clone. Read coverage stops 3 residues before the CDR3 terminus; the germline J gene supplies the remainder. This chain joins TRBV5-1 and TRBJ2-1, with 7 bases identical to TRBD1. Germline loops: CDR1 SGHRS, CDR2 YFSETQ. The CDR3 is made up of 15 amino acids. Unmatched junction bases numbered 3, after V lost 2 bases and J lost 1 base. CDR3 region: CASSFSQGSYNEQFF. Incomplete CDR3 DNA: TGCGCCAGCAGCTTTTCACAGGGGTCCTACAATGAG.

This clone showed up many times. The CDR3 is cut off 3 residues early in the read; its end comes from the germline J gene. The chain uses TRBV11-2 and TRBJ1-6; D is undetermined. The germline V and J ends were trimmed by 0 bases and 9 bases, with 9 bases remaining between them. The CDR3 has 14 amino acids. Germline V lookup: CDR1 SGHAT, CDR2 FQNNGV. CDR3: CASSLDRQGSPLHF. CDR3 DNA (partial): TGTGCCAGCAGCTTAGACAGGCAAGGTTCACCC.

This clone was seen at least ten times. The CDR3 is cut off 3 residues early in the read; its end comes from the germline J gene. The rearrangement links TRBV11-2 to TRBJ2-7; D may be TRBD2 (5 bases). Trimming took off 1 base at V and 0 bases at J, with 7 bases between the two ends. CDR1 is SGHAT, CDR2 FQNNGV, per germline. CDR3 length: 14 amino acids. The part of the CDR3 DNA that was read is TGTGCCAGCAGCTTAGGCGGGTACTCCTACGAG. Amino acids: CASSLGGYSYE. The complete CDR3 sequence is CASSLGGYSYEQYF.

This clone was seen ten or more times. The read gets to within 3 residues of the CDR3 end, and the germline J gene fills in the rest. V gene TRBV12-5 combines with J gene TRBJ2-7; 7 bases are shared with TRBD2. V dropped 3 bases and J dropped 3; count of bases not matched to a gene: 5. Germline CDR1 LGHNT, CDR2 FRNRAP. The CDR3 extends over 14 amino acids. This CDR3 is CASGFSSSGYEQYF. Partial CDR3 DNA: TGTGCTAGTGGTTTCAGTTCTAGCGGCTACGAG.

This clone has a count of ten or more. Coverage ceases 3 residues before the CDR3 finishes, and the germline J gene fills in the end. J is TRBJ2-1 and V is TRBV5-1, with 11 positions matching TRBD1. The CDR3 is made up of 19 amino acids. In germline, CDR1 is SGHRS, CDR2 YFSETQ. The junction had 9 bases not matched to a gene; V was cut back by 1 base and J by 0 bases. The CDR3 sequence: CASSLRPGQGGSSYNEQFF. Partial CDR3 DNA: TGCGCCAGCAGCTTGCGACCGGGACAGGGGGGGAGCTCCTACAATGAG.

There are many counts of this clone. The sequenced fragment ends 3 residues before the CDR3 boundary, so the rest is inferred from the germline J gene. The gene calls are TRBV7-2 and TRBJ1-4; TRBD1 agrees at 9 bases. Germline CDR1 SGHTA, CDR2 FQGNSA. V was clipped by 8 bases and J by 4 bases; unmatched bases: 2. This CDR3 contains 13 residues. CDR3 DNA, as far as it was read: TGTGCCAGCGGACAGGGGAGTAATGAAAAA. Amino acid sequence: CASGQGSNEK. In full, the CDR3 is CASGQGSNEKLFF.

The sample holds many counts of this clone. The CDR3 end is not reached by the read, which stops 3 residues before it; the germline J gene fills it in. V and J are TRBV7-2 and TRBJ1-4, with 8 bases aligning to TRBD1. With 4 bases clipped from V and 2 bases from J, the junction kept 3 bases outside the gene matches. The V gene's germline CDR1 is SGHTA and CDR2 FQGNSA. This CDR3 is built from 15 residues. The sequenced CDR3 bases are TGTGCCAGCAGCTCGGGACAGGTGACTAATGAAAAA. Protein sequence: CASSSGQVTNEK. The complete CDR3 reads CASSSGQVTNEKLFF.

This clone was counted ten times or more. Read data end 3 residues before the CDR3 end; the end is taken from the germline J gene. The chain combines TRBV5-1 with TRBJ2-1; 13 positions match TRBD2. V shed 0 bases and J 8 bases; nucleotides not matched to a gene: 5. CDR1 and CDR2 from the germline V gene are SGHRS and YFSETQ. The CDR3 has 16 residues. CDR3 region: CASSLATSGRIDEQFF. Partial CDR3 DNA: TGCGCCAGCAGCTTGGCGACTAGCGGGAGGATAGATGAG.

This clone was counted many times. The read finishes 3 residues shy of the CDR3 end, and the germline J gene is used to complete it. The chain links TRBV9 to TRBJ1-2; D remains ambiguous. Between the trimmed V and J ends, which lost 0 bases and 5 bases, there was a span of 5 bases. CDR1 and CDR2 (germline): SGDLS, YYNGEE. CDR3 size: 12 residues. The sequenced CDR3 bases are TGTGCCAGCAGCGTAGTTCATTATGGC. It translates to CASSVVHYG. The entire CDR3 is CASSVVHYGYTF.

This clone was seen repeatedly, ten times or more. Coverage ceases 3 residues before the CDR3 finishes, and the germline J gene fills in the end. This rearrangement joins TRBV14 to TRBJ2-7; a weak D match, TRBD2 (6 bases). V lost 1 base and J lost 5, with 15 bases in between. CDR1 and CDR2 (germline): SGHDN, FVKESK. The CDR3 loop spans 15 amino acids. CDR3 region: CASSQVLAGTDEQYF. CDR3 bases read: TGTGCCAGCAGCCAAGTCCTCGCAGGGACTGACGAG.

This clone came up many times. Coverage ceases 3 residues before the CDR3 finishes, and the germline J gene fills in the end. This chain joins TRBV20-1 and TRBJ2-7; 11 bases line up with TRBD2. There are 15 residues in the CDR3. V trimming: 5 bases; J trimming: 3 bases; junction bases outside the gene matches: 9. The germline gives CDR1 DFQATT, CDR2 SNEGSKA (reference sequence). CDR3 protein: CSAYFGTSGVYEQYF. The sequenced part of the CDR3 DNA is TGCAGTGCTTACTTCGGGACTAGCGGAGTCTACGAG.

This clone was recorded many times. The read comes to an end 3 residues before the CDR3 does, leaving the germline J gene to fill in the end. The V and J genes are TRBV7-8 and TRBJ2-7; 11 nucleotides match TRBD1. The ends lost 3 bases at V and 3 bases at J; junction bases unmatched: 7. Germline V gives CDR1 SGHVS, CDR2 FQNEAQ. The CDR3 is 16 residues long. The chain's CDR3 is CASSFRTGGLFYEQYF. The sequenced CDR3 bases are TGTGCCAGCAGCTTCCGGACAGGGGGCCTCTTCTACGAG.

This clone was observed at least ten times. The CDR3 loop reads CASSSDREPNYGYTF. The part of the CDR3 DNA that was read is TGTGCCAGCAGCTCGGACAGGGAGCCTAACTATGGC. V gene TRBV7-9 combines with J gene TRBJ1-2, with 8 bases matching TRBD1. The sequenced fragment ends 3 residues before the CDR3 boundary, so the rest is inferred from the germline J gene. The ends lost 4 bases at V and 0 bases at J; junction bases unmatched: 4. Germline V gene data show CDR1 as SEHNR and CDR2 as FQNEAQ (reference sequence). The CDR3 has 15 amino acids.

This clone came up many times. The sequence runs out 3 residues before the end of the CDR3; the remainder is reconstructed from the germline J gene. The chain couples TRBV5-4 to TRBJ2-1; TRBD2 aligns across 7 bases. Germline CDR1 and CDR2: SGHNT and YYREEE (reference sequence). V shed 0 bases and J 0 bases; nucleotides not matched to a gene: 3. The CDR3 length is 16 residues. The CDR3 DNA, read in part, is TGTGCCAGCAGCTTGGGCGGGAGCACCTCCTACAATGAG. It specifies CASSLGGSTSYNE. The whole CDR3 reads CASSLGGSTSYNEQFF.

A few counts support this clone. The DNA ends 3 residues before the CDR3 does, and the rest of the CDR3 is filled in from the germline J gene. V gene TRBV2 combines with J gene TRBJ2-7, with D possibly matching TRBD2 (5 bases). V shed 6 bases and J shed 6 bases, with 12 bases lying between them. The germline V gene has CDR1 SNHLY and CDR2 FYNNEI. The CDR3 sequence is 12 residues long. The CDR3: CASRGSGPEQYF. The CDR3 bases that were read are TGTGCCAGCAGGGGGAGCGGCCCCGAG.

This clone was observed many times. The CDR3 is cut off 3 residues early in the read; its end comes from the germline J gene. The rearrangement links TRBV11-2 to TRBJ1-4; possibly TRBD1 for D (6 bases). Per germline, CDR1 SGHAT and CDR2 FQNNGV. V lost 4 bases and J 8 bases, leaving 11 bases between the germline ends. The CDR3 is 13 amino acids. The CDR3 sequence: CASSSLRGEKLFF. The CDR3 bases that were read are TGTGCCAGCAGCTCCCTGAGGGGGGAAAAA. The complete variable domain, with remaining parts taken from reference TRBV11-2 and TRBJ1-4, reads EAGVAQSPRYKIIEKRQSVAFWCNPISGHATLYWYQQILGQGPKLLIQFQNNGVVDDSQLPKDRFSAERLKGVDSTLKIQPAKLEDSAVYLCASSSLRGEKLFFGSGTQLSVL.

The sample holds many counts of this clone. The DNA ends 3 residues before the CDR3 does, and the rest of the CDR3 is filled in from the germline J gene. The chain joins TRBV12-3 or TRBV12-4 to TRBJ1-2, with 11 nucleotides matching TRBD1. The CDR3 totals 16 residues. The J segment lost 7 bases and the V segment lost 3 bases, leaving 10 bases of the junction unmatched. Incomplete CDR3 DNA: TGTGCCAGCAGTTTTCGGACAGGGGGCGGGAATACTGGC. It is translated as CASSFRTGGGNTG. The CDR3, in full, reads CASSFRTGGGNTGYTF.